Presented here are 7 T cell receptor beta chains from one specimen sequenced in a study of tumor and adjacent non-tumor tissue in lung cancer. RNA was extracted from bulk tissue without any cell sorting. This non-tumor lung sample came from over 3 cm beyond the tumor edge. The library came from three nested PCR rounds adapted from ARM-PCR protocols. MiXCR, run by TCRdb on the multiplex PCR reads, gives a single entry per CDR3 protein. The table records tens of thousands of distinct CDR3 sequences, 76% of them present only once. What was sequenced was distant non-tumor lung tissue. Receptor source: a man aged 65 to 85 with non-small cell lung cancer.

As concerns this clonotype: Just one base apart from a much larger clone, this may be a read error. This chain connects TRBV28 to TRBJ1-1, with D unresolved. Germline CDR1 MDHEN, CDR2 SYDVKM. V was clipped by 7 bases and J by 9 bases, with 15 bases between them. This CDR3 region has 12 residues. CDR3 bases: TGTGCCAGCAACGAGGTCCAGAGTAAAGCTTTCTTT. Translating it yields CASNEVQSKAFF.

To note about this clonotype: This may be a read error, as it is one base from a much larger clone. The chain carries TRBV20-1 and TRBJ2-7; no firm D call. CDR1 and CDR2 (germline): DFQATT, SNEGSKA (reference sequence). The V end lost 0 bases, the J end lost 3 bases, and 9 bases lay between the germline ends. This CDR3 contains 13 residues. This CDR3 reads CSAREPHFYEQYF. The CDR3 DNA reads as TGCAGTGCTAGAGAACCCCATTTCTACGAGCAGTACTTC.

On this clonotype: One end of the junction is discordant with germline, which a read error may explain. The chain employs TRBV12-3 or TRBV12-4 and TRBJ1-3; possible D gene TRBD1, 6 bases. The CDR3 spans 18 residues. The CDR3 spells CASSRSGTRIGSRNTIYF. In DNA, the CDR3 is TGTGCCAGCAGTCGTTCCGGGACACGGATCGGCTCTCGAAACACCATATATTTT.

The rearrangement uses TRBV4-1 and TRBJ1-5; D is perhaps TRBD1 (5 bases). V was shortened by 10 bases and J by 9 bases, with 19 bases between the two germline ends. The CDR3 contains 13 residues. Germline loops: CDR1 MGHRA, CDR2 YSYEKL. This chain's CDR3 is CANSQADRRPQHF. The CDR3 bases are TGCGCCAACAGTCAAGCAGACAGACGGCCCCAGCATTTT.

A note on this clonotype: A read error may produce the germline difference seen at one junction end. This chain joins TRBV29-1 and TRBJ1-4; D remains ambiguous. This CDR3 has 13 residues. CDR1 and CDR2 from the germline V gene are SQVTM and ANQGSEA. The CDR3 here is CSVEDPNAGGLFF. Written as DNA, the CDR3 is TGCAGCGTCGAAGATCCCAACGCAGGTGGACTGTTTTTT.

Turning to this clonotype: The conserved phenylalanine or tryptophan is not found at the CDR3 terminus, so this likely reflects a read error. The chain couples TRBV12-3 or TRBV12-4 to TRBJ2-5; possible D gene TRBD2, 6 bases. With 7 bases removed from V and 5 bases from J, the gap between germline ends came to 35 bases. The CDR3 is 20 residues long. Here the CDR3 reads CASTKSDHPTSGLPQETQYL. The CDR3 DNA is TGTGCCAGCACAAAAAGCGACCACCCGACCAGCGGGCTTCCCCAGGAGACCCAGTACCTC.

About this clonotype itself: An end of the junction differs from the germline gene, which may be a read error. V is TRBV11-3 and J is TRBJ2-3; TRBD2 might be the D (5 bases). The CDR3 extends over 14 amino acids. Per germline, CDR1 SGHNT and CDR2 YENEEA. CDR3 sequence reads: CASNLLEGRDTQYF. The CDR3 coding sequence is TGTGCCAGCAACTTACTAGAAGGGAGAGATACGCAGTATTTT.